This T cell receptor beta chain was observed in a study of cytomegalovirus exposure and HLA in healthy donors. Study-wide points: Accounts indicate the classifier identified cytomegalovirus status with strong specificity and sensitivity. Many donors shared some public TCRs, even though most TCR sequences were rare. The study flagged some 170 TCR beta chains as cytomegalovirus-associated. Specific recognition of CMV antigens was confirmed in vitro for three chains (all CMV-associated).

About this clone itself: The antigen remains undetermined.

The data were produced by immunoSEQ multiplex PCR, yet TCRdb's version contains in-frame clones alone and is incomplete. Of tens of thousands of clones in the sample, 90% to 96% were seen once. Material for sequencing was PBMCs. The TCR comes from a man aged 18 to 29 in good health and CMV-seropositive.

Here the CDR3 reads CASSSPLAGAKNIQYF. The CDR3, as DNA: TGTGCCAGCAGCTCGCCGCTAGCGGGGGCCAAAAACATTCAGTACTTC. The rearrangement joins TRBV7-9 to TRBJ2-4, with 9 bases that match TRBD2. Trimming removed 4 bases from V and 1 base from J; junction bases left unmatched: 5. The CDR3 loop spans 16 amino acids. Germline V gene data show CDR1 as SEHNR and CDR2 as FQNEAQ (reference sequence).